This TCR beta chain stems from a study of identical twins' blood T cells. Three pairs of healthy female monozygous twins were the donors. MiXCR was run by TCRdb on the 5' RACE reads, yielding one entry per CDR3 protein. The top ten clones hold around 5.6% of a sample with roughly 340,000 distinct CDR3 sequences, over 25% of them seen once. The germline V gene encodes CDR1 LNHDA and CDR2 SQIVND (reference sequence). Trimming took off 7 bases at V and 4 bases at J, with 13 bases between the two ends. This CDR3 is built from 13 residues. The TCR was taken from a woman between 18 and 50 years old in good health. Sequencing input: PBMCs. The rearrangement links TRBV19 to TRBJ1-2; D remains ambiguous. The CDR3 nucleotides are TGTGCCAGTATCCCTGGGCGGAGCTATGGCTACACCTTC. Its translation: CASIPGRSYGYTF.